This T cell receptor (beta chain) emerged from a study of T-cell reconstitution after alpha-beta-depleted transplantation in children (TCRdb year 2016). Background for the entire study: Using TCR repertoire profiling, the study followed T-cell immune reconstitution in a quantitative way in children after TCRalphabeta/CD19-depleted allogeneic hematopoietic cell transplantation. Beyond this particular receptor, the publication reports: The high TCRbeta diversity at day 60 in some patients was ascribed to recipient T cells and intrathymic progenitors that had survived conditioning. Apparently early alphabetaT-cell count recovery about two months after transplant reportedly relied on only several hundred rapidly expanded clones derived from non-depleted graft cells. The frequencies of hyperexpanded clones fell over the following months, and after one year, T-cell counts and TCRbeta diversity were mostly attributed to newly produced T cells.

Between the V and J ends, shortened by 0 bases and 5 bases respectively, the junction contains 17 bases. The CDR3 goes from the cysteine to the phenylalanine over 15 residues. Here the CDR3 DNA is all that survives: 45 bases in frame from base 1. For CDR1 and CDR2, the germline V gene (reference sequence) lists DFQATT and SNEGSKA. The sample's treatment or condition label, decoded: allogeneic hematopoietic cell transplantation with graft depleted of TCRalphabeta T cells and CD19 B cells. The children who served as transplant recipients had been given grafts of TCRalphabeta/CD19-depleted allogeneic hematopoietic cells. Preparation of the library involved PCR. Sequencing relied on an Illumina HiSeq 2500. TCR libraries were prepared with molecular barcoding, using unique molecular identifiers to normalize TCRbeta repertoire quantification. TCRdb reran the public reads through fastp at Q25 and MiXCR, keeping productive beta chains. Each CDR3 protein appears once, grouped with its most common genes and DNA. For this sample there are approximately 300,000 distinct CDR3 sequences; under 14% appear just once. Of the sample, around 22% is held by the ten largest clones.

The table lists this clonotype with many counts. The antigen this receptor binds is unknown. There are no base qualities to consult, and no much larger clone falls within one base. The chain employs TRBV20-1 and TRBJ2-7, and possibly TRBD2, on 6 matching bases. This TCR derives from a male patient aged 2 to 9 who had a stem cell transplant for chronic granulomatous disease, so the T cells may come from the graft donor. The sequencing used peripheral blood, collected 180 days after TCRalphabeta/CD19-depleted stem cell transplant. The CDR3 loop reads CSARDRGGITDEQYF. The DNA sequence reads TGCAGTGCTAGAGATCGGGGCGGGATTACCGACGAGCAGTACTTC.